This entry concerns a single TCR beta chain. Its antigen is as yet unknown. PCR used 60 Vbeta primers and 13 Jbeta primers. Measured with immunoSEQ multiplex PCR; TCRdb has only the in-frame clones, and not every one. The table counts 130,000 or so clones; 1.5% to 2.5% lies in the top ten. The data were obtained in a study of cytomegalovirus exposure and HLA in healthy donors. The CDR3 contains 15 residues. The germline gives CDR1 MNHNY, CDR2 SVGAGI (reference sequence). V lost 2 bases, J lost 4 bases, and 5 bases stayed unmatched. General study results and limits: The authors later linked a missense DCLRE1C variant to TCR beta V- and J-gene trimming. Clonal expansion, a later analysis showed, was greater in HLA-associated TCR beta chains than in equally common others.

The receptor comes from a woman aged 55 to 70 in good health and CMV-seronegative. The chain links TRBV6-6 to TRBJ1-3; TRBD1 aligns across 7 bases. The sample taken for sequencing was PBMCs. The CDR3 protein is CASSYQGGSGNTIYF. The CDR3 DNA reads TGTGCCAGCAGTTACCAGGGGGGTTCGGGAAACACCATATATTTT.